The T cell receptor beta chain under discussion was sequenced for a study of OX40 agonist ivuxolimab in advanced cancers. At the level of the study: Checkpoint inhibitors had been given previously to 35% to 50% of patients.

The CDR3 covers 16 residues. Germline CDR1 and CDR2: SGHDT and YYEEEE. The V end was cut by 1 base, the J end by 4 bases, with 15 bases between. Sequenced by immunoSEQ multiplex PCR; TCRdb stores in-frame clones only, minus some. The data contain tens of thousands of clones, 91% of them seen just once; the ten biggest clones take up around 0.31%. The specimen was CD4+ or CD8+ T cells sorted from blood, collected in a trial of the OX40 agonist ivuxolimab. The rearrangement joins TRBV5-6 to TRBJ1-5, with D hard to call. The clonotype comes from an adult with an advanced solid tumor such as melanoma, head and neck, liver or kidney cancer. In DNA, the CDR3 is TGTGCCAGCAGCTTGTTCGGGAGATACGGTAATCAGCCCCAGCATTTT. Its translation is CASSLFGRYGNQPQHF.